This T cell receptor beta chain came from a study of cytomegalovirus exposure and HLA in healthy donors. Whole-study findings and limits: The study found most TCR sequences rare, yet found some public TCRs in many donors. A few of the chains that were CMV-associated were confirmed in vitro to be specific for CMV antigens.

The CDR3 covers 15 residues. The germline CDR1 and CDR2 sequences are ENHRY and SYGVKD. V trimming: 4 bases; J trimming: 8 bases; junction bases outside the gene matches: 12. Note on this clone: Its antigen is not known.

Clones were read by immunoSEQ multiplex PCR, and TCRdb kept only the in-frame ones, dropping some. Among about 120,000 clones listed, around 88% were seen once. The J gene is TRBJ2-3, the V gene TRBV10-3; 7 bases align to TRBD1. The TCR sequence derives from a man aged 18-30 years in good health and CMV-seronegative. Sequencing was done on a sample of PBMCs. The chain's CDR3 is CAISVLRDRIATQYF. The CDR3 region has the DNA TGTGCCATCAGTGTATTGAGGGACAGAATTGCTACGCAGTATTTT.